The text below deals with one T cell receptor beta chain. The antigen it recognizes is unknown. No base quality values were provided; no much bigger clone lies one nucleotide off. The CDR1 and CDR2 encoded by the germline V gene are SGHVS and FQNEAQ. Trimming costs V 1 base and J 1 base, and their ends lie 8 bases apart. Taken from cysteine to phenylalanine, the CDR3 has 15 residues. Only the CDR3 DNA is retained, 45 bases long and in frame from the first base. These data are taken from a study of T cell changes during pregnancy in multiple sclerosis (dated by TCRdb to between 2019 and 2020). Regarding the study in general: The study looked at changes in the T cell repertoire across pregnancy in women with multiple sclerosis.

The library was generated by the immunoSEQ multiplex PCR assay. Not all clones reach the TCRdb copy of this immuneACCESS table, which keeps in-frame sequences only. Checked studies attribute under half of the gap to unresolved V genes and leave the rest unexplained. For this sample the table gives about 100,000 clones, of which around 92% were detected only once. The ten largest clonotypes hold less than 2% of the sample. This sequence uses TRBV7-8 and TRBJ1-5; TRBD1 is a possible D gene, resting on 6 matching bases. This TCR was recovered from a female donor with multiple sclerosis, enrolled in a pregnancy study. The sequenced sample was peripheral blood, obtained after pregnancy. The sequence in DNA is TGTGCCAGCAGCTTAGAGGGGGTAAGCAATCAGCCCCAGCATTTT. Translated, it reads CASSLEGVSNQPQHF.